These 15 T cell receptor beta chains came from one sample sequenced in a study of a mutant IDH1 vaccine in newly diagnosed glioma. The time point here: baseline, week 1 (first vaccination visit). Treatment given: pre-vaccination baseline after standard-of-care therapy. Clones were sequenced by immunoSEQ multiplex PCR, and TCRdb holds only the in-frame ones, with some missing. The sample carries more than 50,000 clones, approximately 86% recorded once. The starting material was PBMCs, obtained from a glioma patient treated with radiotherapy, temozolomide or both. Every receptor here comes from a man aged 30 to 39 with glioma.

The CDR3 spells CASSFDRGRETQYF. The DNA of the CDR3 is TGCGCCAGCAGCTTCGACAGGGGAAGGGAGACCCAGTACTTC. The chain couples TRBV5-1 to TRBJ2-5; 8 bases line up with TRBD1. Trimming cost V 2 bases and J 5 bases; bases outside gene matches: 5. The germline V gene has CDR1 SGHRS and CDR2 YFSETQ. The CDR3 runs to 14 residues.

The rearrangement links TRBV10-1 to TRBJ1-1; D is unclear. V was shortened by 3 bases and J by 1 base, with 9 bases between the two germline ends. The CDR3 sequence is 14 residues long. CDR1 is WNHNN and CDR2 is SYGVQD in the germline V gene (reference sequence). CDR3 region: CASSEKGPNTEAFF. The CDR3 region has the DNA TGCGCCAGCAGTGAAAAGGGCCCGAACACTGAAGCTTTCTTT.

The chain has TRBV2 and TRBJ1-5; 9 bases map to TRBD1. Germline lookup yields CDR1 SNHLY and CDR2 FYNNEI. V trimming: 4 bases; J trimming: 6 bases; junction bases outside the gene matches: 7. The CDR3 is 15 residues long. CDR3 sequence: CASSVPQGAFQPQHF. DNA for the CDR3: TGTGCCAGCAGTGTCCCACAGGGGGCATTTCAGCCCCAGCATTTT.

By frequency in the sample, this clone is medium-sized. The CDR3 is CATRGKTFGDINTEAFF. DNA of the CDR3: TGTGCCACCAGGGGGAAAACGTTTGGGGACATCAACACTGAAGCTTTCTTT. This chain connects TRBV15 to TRBJ1-1; weak D call: TRBD1 (6 bases). Germline V gives CDR1 LNHNV, CDR2 YYDKDF (reference sequence). Between the trimmed V and J ends, which lost 6 bases and 2 bases, there was a span of 22 bases. There are 17 residues in the CDR3. The whole variable domain, remainder taken from reference TRBV15 and TRBJ1-1, is DAMVIQNPRYQVTQFGKPVTLSCSQTLNHNVMYWYQQKSSQAPKLLFHYYDKDFNNEADTPDNFQSRRPNTSFCFLDIRSPGLGDTAMYLCATRGKTFGDINTEAFFGQGTRLTVV.

This clone was recorded once. The chain combines TRBV19 with TRBJ1-2, with D possibly matching TRBD1 (5 bases). Trimming took 6 bases from V and 4 from J, leaving 18 bases between them. Germline-derived CDR1 and CDR2 are LNHDA and SQIVND (reference sequence). CDR3 length: 15 residues. Written as DNA, the CDR3 is TGTGCCAGTAGGGGCAGGGTTTCGGCGACCTATGGCTACACCTTC. Residues: CASRGRVSATYGYTF.

The CDR3 region is CASSLDRDYTYEQYF. The CDR3 bases are TGTGCCAGCAGCTTGGACCGGGACTACACCTACGAGCAGTACTTC. The chain joins TRBV5-4 to TRBJ2-7, with TRBD2 matching 7 bases. The CDR3 loop spans 15 amino acids. In germline, CDR1 is SGHNT, CDR2 YYREEE (reference sequence). With 0 bases clipped from V and 2 bases from J, the junction kept 5 bases outside the gene matches.

The chain has TRBV2 and TRBJ2-1; D gene uncertain. The CDR3 length is 15 residues. The germline CDR1 and CDR2 sequences are SNHLY and FYNNEI. Trimming took 8 bases from V and 7 from J, leaving 21 bases between them. CDR3 DNA sequence: TGTGCCAGCGAGTTGGGATGGGGATCCCAAAATGAGCAGTTCTTC. It is translated as CASELGWGSQNEQFF.

The CDR3 sequence is CASSFSLVSLSYEQYF. The CDR3 bases are TGTGCCAGCAGTTTTTCCTTGGTTAGCCTGTCCTACGAGCAGTACTTC. J is TRBJ2-7 and V is TRBV28, with D hard to call. Germline CDR1 reads MDHEN; CDR2 reads SYDVKM. The CDR3 covers 16 residues. The V and J ends lost 3 bases and 1 base respectively, with 16 bases between them.

CDR3 nucleotides: TGTGCCAGCAGCCTCCGGGACAGAGCCTACAATGAGCAGTTCTTC. Translating it yields CASSLRDRAYNEQFF. The chain uses TRBV5-6 and TRBJ2-1; TRBD1 matches 7 bases. The germline V gene encodes CDR1 SGHDT and CDR2 YYEEEE. CDR3 length: 15 amino acids. With 4 bases clipped from V and 2 bases from J, the junction kept 6 bases outside the gene matches.

This chain links TRBV6-4 with TRBJ2-5; 10 bases agree with TRBD1. CDR1 is MRHNA and CDR2 is SNTAGT in the germline V gene. The CDR3 length is 13 residues. V gave up 4 bases and J gave up 4 bases; unmatched junction bases: 0. Written as DNA, the CDR3 is TGTGCCAGCAGTGGGGACAGGGGAGAGACCCAGTACTTC. Protein product: CASSGDRGETQYF.

V and J are TRBV10-1 and TRBJ1-2; D remains unclear. Per the germline V gene, CDR1 is WNHNN and CDR2 is SYGVQD (reference sequence). This CDR3 is 15 amino acids long. V was shortened by 0 bases and J by 2 bases, with 10 bases between the two germline ends. CDR3 DNA: TGCGCCAGCAGTGAGTCGGGCAGAGAAAACTATGGCTACACCTTC. Translated: CASSESGRENYGYTF.

J is TRBJ2-1 and V is TRBV14; D is tentatively TRBD1 or TRBD2 (5 bases each). Looked up from germline, CDR1 is SGHDN and CDR2 is FVKESK. Trimming stripped 1 base from V and 7 bases from J, with 14 bases between. This CDR3 has 15 residues. CDR3 loop: CASSQGGSTLNEQFF. The CDR3 region has the DNA TGTGCCAGCAGCCAAGGGGGGAGCACGTTGAATGAGCAGTTCTTC.

This clone was observed a single time. The V and J genes are TRBV6-1 and TRBJ1-5; D is unclear. Germline V lookup: CDR1 MNHNS, CDR2 SASEGT. Trimming removed 8 bases from V and 0 bases from J, with 5 bases in between. The CDR3 consists of 12 residues. The CDR3 protein is CASHTSNQPQHF. The CDR3 region has the DNA TGTGCCAGCCACACTAGCAATCAGCCCCAGCATTTT.

The rearrangement links TRBV2 to TRBJ1-4; a possible D gene is TRBD1 (6 bases). V gave up 6 bases and J gave up 4 bases, with 12 bases separating them. Germline CDR1 SNHLY, CDR2 FYNNEI. The length of the CDR3 is 14 residues. This chain's CDR3 is CASRGQSDNEKLFF. The CDR3 DNA reads as TGTGCCAGCAGGGGACAATCAGATAATGAAAAACTGTTTTTT.

DNA of the CDR3: TGTGCCAGCAGTGAAGACAGCTCCTACGAGCAGTACTTC. It specifies CASSEDSSYEQYF. The chain has TRBV2 and TRBJ2-7; D unresolved. The CDR3 sequence is 13 residues long. Germline V CDR1 and CDR2: SNHLY, FYNNEI. The ends were cut back, 1 base at V and 0 bases at J, with 4 bases in the middle.